These 15 T cell receptor beta chains originate from one sample sequenced in a study of T-cell memory formation after mild COVID-19. TCRdb reanalysed the 5' RACE reads using MiXCR and keeps one entry per CDR3 protein. The table records roughly 250,000 distinct CDR3 sequences, about 15% of them present only once. The sample was PBMCs or a T cell subset sorted from them (not recorded which). The receptor source for this set is a man aged 18 to 29 who had mild COVID-19 (a few samples of this study predate the infection). Cell type and time point are not known.

A few counts support this clonotype. The V and J genes are TRBV5-1 and TRBJ2-7, with 8 nucleotides matching TRBD1. The CDR3 runs to 14 residues. Germline-derived CDR1 and CDR2 are SGHRS and YFSETQ. After removal of 0 bases from V and 4 bases from J, the junction contained 3 bases not matched to a gene. CDR3 sequence: CASSLAQGGYEQYV. The CDR3 coding sequence is TGCGCCAGCAGCTTGGCACAGGGGGGTTACGAGCAGTACGTC.

The chain carries TRBV19 and TRBJ1-2, with TRBD1 matching over 7 bases. Trimming took 10 bases from V and 2 from J; bases not matched to a gene: 4. Germline loops: CDR1 LNHDA, CDR2 SQIVND (reference sequence). There are 12 residues in the CDR3. CDR3 region: CATRQGNYGYTF. CDR3 DNA: TGTGCCACACGACAGGGAAACTATGGCTACACCTTC.

This clonotype was seen a handful of times. J is TRBJ2-1 and V is TRBV5-6; possibly TRBD1 for D (5 bases). CDR3 length: 13 residues. Germline V gives CDR1 SGHDT, CDR2 YYEEEE. The germline V and J ends were trimmed by 0 bases and 5 bases, with 6 bases remaining between them. CDR3 residues: CASSLVQDNEQFF. The CDR3 nucleotides read TGTGCCAGCAGCTTGGTACAGGACAATGAGCAGTTCTTC.

This chain uses TRBV29-1 with TRBJ2-1, with D perhaps given as TRBD1 or TRBD2 (6 bases each). Germline assignment: CDR1 SQVTM and CDR2 ANQGSEA. This CDR3 is 13 amino acids long. V dropped 6 bases and J dropped 1 base, with 10 bases sitting between them. The CDR3: CSVRGTSYNEQFF. The CDR3 DNA reads as TGCAGCGTCCGGGGGACATCCTACAATGAGCAGTTCTTC.

This clonotype was seen many times. The rearrangement joins TRBV20-1 to TRBJ2-2; 12 nucleotides line up with TRBD2. This CDR3 has 16 residues. With V trimmed by 6 bases and J by 3 bases, 8 bases remained unmatched. Germline V gene lookup returns CDR1 DFQATT and CDR2 SNEGSKA (reference sequence). CDR3 DNA: TGCAGTGCCGCTGGGACTAGCGGGTTTTACACCGGGGAGCTGTTTTTT. Its translation is CSAAGTSGFYTGELFF.

V gene TRBV9 combines with J gene TRBJ2-5, with no clear D. V was cut by 4 bases and J by 2 bases, with 6 bases left in between. The germline CDR1 and CDR2 sequences are SGDLS and YYNGEE. The CDR3 spans 12 residues. The CDR3 DNA is TGTGCCAGCAGCCCCTCGCAAGAGACCCAGTACTTC. Protein sequence: CASSPSQETQYF. Full variable domain (rest looked up from reference TRBV9 and TRBJ2-5): DSGVTQTPKHLITATGQRVTLRCSPRSGDLSVYWYQQSLDQGLQFLIQYYNGEERAKGNILERFSAQQFPDLHSELNLSSLELGDSALYFCASSPSQETQYFGPGTRLLVL.

The chain is built from TRBV7-2 and TRBJ2-1; the match to TRBD2 covers 9 bases. The trim removed 5 bases at V and 6 bases at J, leaving 5 bases unmatched. This CDR3 spans 14 amino acids. CDR1 is SGHTA and CDR2 is FQGNSA in the germline V gene. The CDR3 sequence is CASSVSGGGNEQFF. CDR3 sequence (DNA): TGTGCCAGCAGCGTTAGCGGGGGCGGCAATGAGCAGTTCTTC.

This clonotype was recorded once. J is TRBJ2-1 and V is TRBV7-2; D not certain. Germline CDR1 reads SGHTA; CDR2 reads FQGNSA. Trimming stripped 5 bases from V and 10 bases from J, with 24 bases between. The CDR3 runs to 16 residues. DNA for the CDR3: TGTGCCAGCAGCCCGCCCGGGCAGCCCGTATCCGGGGAGCAGTTCTTC. Its translation is CASSPPGQPVSGEQFF.

The J gene is TRBJ2-3, the V gene TRBV11-2; TRBD1 is a possible D gene (5 bases). Deletions cut 5 bases from V and 5 bases from J, with 11 bases between. The CDR3 is 13 amino acids. CDR1 and CDR2 (germline): SGHAT, FQNNGV. The DNA of the CDR3 is TGTGCCAGCAGCGTCAGGGTTTTAGATACGCAGTATTTT. Residues: CASSVRVLDTQYF.

This clonotype was counted between two and nine times. The rearrangement joins TRBV11-3 to TRBJ1-6, with D tentatively TRBD1 (5 bases). Per germline, CDR1 SGHNT and CDR2 YENEEA. The CDR3 is 12 amino acids. V lost 5 bases, J lost 7 bases, and 6 bases lay in between. In DNA, the CDR3 is TGTGCCAGCAGCGACAGAAATTCACCCCTCCACTTT. Amino acid sequence: CASSDRNSPLHF.

V usage is TRBV15 and J usage is TRBJ1-2; D is unresolved. The ends were cut back, 0 bases at V and 1 base at J, with 9 bases in the middle. Looked up from germline, CDR1 is LNHNV and CDR2 is YYDKDF (reference sequence). The CDR3 has 15 amino acids. The CDR3, as DNA: TGTGCCACCAGCAGAGATTCGACACGTAACTATGGCTACACCTTC. It codes for CATSRDSTRNYGYTF.

V usage is TRBV29-1 and J usage is TRBJ2-5, with 7 bases identical to TRBD1. This CDR3 spans 14 amino acids. CDR1 SQVTM and CDR2 ANQGSEA come from the germline V gene. The V and J ends lost 5 bases and 1 base, in that order; junction bases with no gene match: 7. The CDR3 DNA reads TGCAGCGTTCGTGACAGGGTCCTCCAAGAGACCCAGTACTTC. This codes for CSVRDRVLQETQYF.

The J gene is TRBJ2-2, the V gene TRBV6-2 or TRBV6-3; 7 bases match TRBD1. V was clipped by 6 bases and J by 6 bases; unmatched bases: 7. The CDR3 has 14 residues. In germline, CDR1 is MNHEY, CDR2 SVGEGT. The CDR3 loop reads CASRRTGQAGELFF. The CDR3 region has the DNA TGTGCCAGCAGAAGGACAGGCCAGGCCGGGGAGCTGTTTTTT.

This chain joins TRBV10-3 and TRBJ2-3; the D gene is possibly TRBD1 (6 bases). This CDR3 has 15 residues. V lost 6 bases and J 1 base, leaving 14 bases between the germline ends. Germline-derived CDR1 and CDR2 are ENHRY and SYGVKD. CDR3 DNA sequence: TGTGCCATCAGGGGTTTCAGGGGAGGCACAGATACGCAGTATTTT. Encoded protein: CAIRGFRGGTDTQYF.

This clonotype has at least ten counts. The chain links TRBV7-2 to TRBJ2-5; 10 nucleotides match TRBD2. The CDR3 has 16 residues. Per the germline V gene, CDR1 is SGHTA and CDR2 is FQGNSA. The J segment lost 4 bases and the V segment lost 1 base, leaving 6 bases of the junction unmatched. CDR3 in DNA: TGTGCCAGCAGCTTAGGTTCTAGCGGGGGTTTAGAGACCCAGTACTTC. It is translated as CASSLGSSGGLETQYF.